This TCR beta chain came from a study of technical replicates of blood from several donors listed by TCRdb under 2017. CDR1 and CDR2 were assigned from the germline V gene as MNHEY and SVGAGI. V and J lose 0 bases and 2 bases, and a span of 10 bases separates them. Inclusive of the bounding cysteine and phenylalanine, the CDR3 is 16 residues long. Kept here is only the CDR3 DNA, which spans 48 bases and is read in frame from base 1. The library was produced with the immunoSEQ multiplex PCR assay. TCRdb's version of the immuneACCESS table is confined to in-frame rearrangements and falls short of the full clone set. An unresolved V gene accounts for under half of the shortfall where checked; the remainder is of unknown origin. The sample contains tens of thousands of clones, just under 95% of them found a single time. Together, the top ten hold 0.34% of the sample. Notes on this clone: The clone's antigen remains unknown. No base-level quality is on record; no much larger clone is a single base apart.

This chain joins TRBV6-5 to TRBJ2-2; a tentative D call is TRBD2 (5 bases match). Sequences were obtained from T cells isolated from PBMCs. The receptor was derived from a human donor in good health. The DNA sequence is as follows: TGTGCCAGCAGTTACTCTCCGGGAATCAACACCGGGGAGCTGTTTTTT. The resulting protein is CASSYSPGINTGELFF.